Each of the 25 T cell receptor beta chains below was sequenced from the same sample in a study of a mutant IDH1 vaccine in newly diagnosed glioma. Time point indicated: week 35, safety follow-up. Each dose delivered 300 ug of mutant IDH1 20-mer peptide subcutaneously with imiquimod. Antigen specificity for these receptors is unknown. Data came from immunoSEQ multiplex PCR; TCRdb stores just in-frame clones and leaves some out. There are over 45,000 clones in the sample; approximately 92% occur only once, and roughly 2.3% lies in the top ten. The sequences come from PBMCs, collected from a glioma patient whose treatment included an IDH1 peptide vaccine. The origin of the receptors is a middle-aged man with glioma.

The genes are TRBV7-8 and TRBJ2-7; the D is unclear. This CDR3 is 15 amino acids long. Germline lookup yields CDR1 SGHVS and CDR2 FQNEAQ. The germline V and J ends were trimmed by 2 bases and 0 bases, with 11 bases remaining between them. CDR3 nucleotide sequence: TGTGCCAGCAGCTTATCTCCTAGGTCCTCCTACGAGCAGTACTTC. This codes for CASSLSPRSSYEQYF.

The rearrangement joins TRBV2 to TRBJ1-1; TRBD1 matches 9 bases. This CDR3 has 13 residues. CDR1 and CDR2 from the germline V gene are SNHLY and FYNNEI. The V and J ends lost 7 bases and 4 bases, in that order; junction bases with no gene match: 4. The CDR3 loop is CASIGQGSTEAFF. CDR3 coding DNA: TGTGCCAGCATTGGACAGGGGTCCACTGAAGCTTTCTTT. The variable domain in full, with the rest retrieved from reference TRBV2 and TRBJ1-1, is EPEVTQTPSHQVTQMGQEVILRCVPISNHLYFYWYRQILGQKVEFLVSFYNNEISEKSEIFDDQFSVERPDGSNFTLKIRSTKLEDSAMYFCASIGQGSTEAFFGQGTRLTVV.

This clone occurred once. The chain is built from TRBV27 and TRBJ1-2, with TRBD1 matching over 7 bases. Looked up from germline, CDR1 is MNHEY and CDR2 is SMNVEV (reference sequence). Trimming removed 0 bases from V and 7 bases from J; junction bases left unmatched: 8. This CDR3 contains 15 residues. The CDR3 loop reads CASSLSPEGARGYTF. In DNA, the CDR3 is TGTGCCAGCAGTTTATCGCCGGAGGGGGCGCGTGGCTACACCTTC.

CDR3 in DNA: TGTGCCAGCGGGGGGACGGTATCCTACGAGCAGTACTTC. It yields the protein CASGGTVSYEQYF. The rearrangement uses TRBV7-9 and TRBJ2-7, with D possibly matching TRBD2 (6 bases). Trimming cost V 8 bases and J 1 base, with 12 bases left between them. The germline V gene has CDR1 SEHNR and CDR2 FQNEAQ (reference sequence). The CDR3 length is 13 residues.

The chain combines TRBV28 with TRBJ1-2; D unresolved. This CDR3 is built from 10 residues. V was shortened by 8 bases and J by 5 bases, with 6 bases between the two germline ends. Germline lookup yields CDR1 MDHEN and CDR2 SYDVKM. The CDR3 coding sequence is TGTGCCAGCGGAGGGTATGGCTACACCTTC. This gives the protein CASGGYGYTF.

As concerns this clone: An end of the junction does not agree with germline; a read error may underlie this. The chain recombines TRBV7-7 with TRBJ2-5, with TRBD1 identical over 12 bases. Germline CDR1 reads SSHAT; CDR2 reads FNYEAQ (reference sequence). The CDR3 runs 21 residues. The CDR3 DNA reads TGTGCTAGCAGCTTATCGATAGTGGGACAGGGGGCTAGCGGAATCCAAGAGACCCAGTACTTC. This translates into CASSLSIVGQGASGIQETQYF.

The chain links TRBV5-1 to TRBJ1-4; TRBD1 is a possible D gene (5 bases). V lost 4 bases, J lost 3 bases, and 13 bases lay in between. CDR3 length equals 15 residues. Per the germline V gene, CDR1 is SGHRS and CDR2 is YFSETQ. In DNA form, the CDR3 reads TGCGCCAGCAGCCCAAGGGGCCCCCCTAATGAAAAACTGTTTTTT. It translates to CASSPRGPPNEKLFF.

The chain uses TRBV25-1 and TRBJ2-7, with D possibly TRBD2 on 6 matching bases. Germline loops: CDR1 MGHDK, CDR2 SYGVNS. The CDR3 runs 12 residues. The V end lost 8 bases, the J end lost 7 bases, and 15 bases lay between the germline ends. The CDR3 DNA sequence: TGTGCCAGCGGATCGCCTGGGGGGGAGCAGTACTTC. Amino acids: CASGSPGGEQYF.

The chain uses TRBV7-9 and TRBJ1-6, with 9 bases lining up with TRBD1. The V gene's germline CDR1 is SEHNR and CDR2 FQNEAQ (reference sequence). The CDR3 has 14 residues. V trimming: 6 bases; J trimming: 9 bases; junction bases outside the gene matches: 6. CDR3 coding DNA: TGTGCCAGCAGGTGGACAGGGGAAGGTTCACCCCTCCACTTT. The encoded protein is CASRWTGEGSPLHF.

The chain employs TRBV6-5 and TRBJ2-7, with D possibly being TRBD1 (6 bases). The CDR3 extends over 14 amino acids. Germline CDR1 and CDR2: MNHEY and SVGAGI. Trimming cost V 5 bases and J 4 bases, with 15 bases left between them. In nucleotides, the CDR3 is TGTGCCAGCAGTAGAAACCGGGACAATTACGAGCAGTACTTC. It specifies CASSRNRDNYEQYF.

This sequence joins TRBV7-8 and TRBJ1-2; unclear D gene. The V end was cut by 4 bases, the J end by 4 bases, with 10 bases between. There are 13 residues in the CDR3. Per germline, CDR1 SGHVS and CDR2 FQNEAQ. Here the CDR3 reads CASSSDGPYGYTF. The CDR3 nucleotides are TGTGCCAGCAGCTCCGACGGACCCTATGGCTACACCTTC.

The V gene is TRBV5-1, the J gene TRBJ1-3, with D unresolved. Germline-derived CDR1 and CDR2 are SGHRS and YFSETQ. This CDR3 comprises 15 residues. Trimming took off 4 bases at V and 1 base at J, with 12 bases between the two ends. CDR3: CASSPNSGSGNTIYF. In DNA, the CDR3 is TGCGCCAGCAGCCCTAACAGTGGATCTGGAAACACCATATATTTT.

V gene TRBV4-2 combines with J gene TRBJ2-7; 10 nucleotides line up with TRBD2. V was pared by 4 bases and J by 2 bases, with 2 bases of the junction left unmatched. From germline, CDR1 is LGHNA and CDR2 YNFKEQ. There are 14 residues in the CDR3. Written as DNA, the CDR3 is TGTGCCAGCAGCCCACTAGCGGGACCCTACGAGCAGTACTTC. This codes for CASSPLAGPYEQYF.

The chain joins TRBV2 to TRBJ1-5; D uncertain. The CDR3 length is 15 residues. The germline V gene has CDR1 SNHLY and CDR2 FYNNEI. Trimming pared 4 bases from V and 4 bases from J, leaving 14 bases between. The CDR3 is CASSVESAWNQPQHF. In DNA, the CDR3 is TGTGCCAGCAGTGTGGAGTCGGCTTGGAATCAGCCCCAGCATTTT.

J is TRBJ2-1 and V is TRBV4-2; 11 bases fit TRBD2. Germline-derived CDR1 and CDR2 are LGHNA and YNFKEQ. Trimming took 0 bases from V and 3 from J; bases not matched to a gene: 1. This CDR3 is built from 16 residues. The chain's CDR3 is CASSQEGTSGYNEQFF. In DNA form, the CDR3 reads TGTGCCAGCAGCCAAGAAGGGACTAGCGGCTACAATGAGCAGTTCTTC.

V and J are TRBV7-9 and TRBJ1-1, with D possibly matching TRBD1 (5 bases). The V and J ends lost 4 bases and 6 bases respectively, with 15 bases between them. In germline, CDR1 is SEHNR, CDR2 FQNEAQ (reference sequence). The CDR3 loop spans 14 amino acids. This CDR3 reads CASSYRGVLPEAFF. Written as DNA, the CDR3 is TGTGCCAGCAGCTACCGAGGGGTCTTGCCTGAAGCTTTCTTT.

V usage is TRBV5-1 and J usage is TRBJ2-6, with TRBD1 as a possible D gene (5 bases). CDR1 SGHRS and CDR2 YFSETQ come from the germline V gene. The CDR3 loop spans 15 amino acids. V lost 5 bases and J lost 2, with 11 bases in between. As DNA, the CDR3 is TGCGCCAGCAGTACCCAGGGTGCTGGGGCCAACGTCCTGACTTTC. It translates to CASSTQGAGANVLTF. Based on the CDR3 plus reference TRBV5-1 and TRBJ2-6, the full variable domain is KAGVTQTPRYLIKTRGQQVTLSCSPISGHRSVSWYQQTPGQGLQFLFEYFSETQRNKGNFPGRFSGRQFSNSRSEMNVSTLELGDSALYLCASSTQGAGANVLTFGAGSRLTVL.

The chain joins TRBV7-9 to TRBJ2-2; 7 nucleotides agree with TRBD1. With 5 bases clipped from V and 1 base from J, the junction kept 7 bases outside the gene matches. The CDR3 runs 16 residues. CDR1 is SEHNR, CDR2 FQNEAQ, per germline (reference sequence). The CDR3 DNA follows: TGTGCCAGCAGCCGGACAGGAGGATTGAACACCGGGGAGCTGTTTTTT. Amino acids: CASSRTGGLNTGELFF. The entire variable domain, with the rest obtained from reference TRBV7-9 and TRBJ2-2, is as follows: DTGVSQNPRHKITKRGQNVTFRCDPISEHNRLYWYRQTLGQGPEFLTYFQNEAQLEKSRLLSDRFSAERPKGSFSTLEIQRTEQGDSAMYLCASSRTGGLNTGELFFGEGSRLTVL.

The chain couples TRBV21-1 to TRBJ2-5; whether TRBD1, the table's D call, matches the DNA was not checked. TRBV21-1 is noted as a pseudogene. The CDR3 is made up of 16 amino acids. The CDR3 loop reads CAKTGQLLPVQETQYF. CDR3 nucleotide sequence: TGTGCCAAAACTGGACAGCTCTTACCGGTCCAAGAGACCCAGTACTTC.

The chain is built from TRBV18 and TRBJ1-2; a possible D gene is TRBD1 (6 bases). Germline V gene sequence: CDR1 KGHSH, CDR2 LQKENI. The CDR3 runs 13 residues. V was shortened by 5 bases and J by 8 bases, with 15 bases between the two germline ends. CDR3 sequence: CASSIEQGRGYTF. CDR3 DNA sequence: TGTGCCAGCTCAATAGAACAGGGACGAGGCTACACCTTC.

This chain connects TRBV5-5 to TRBJ1-2; D call uncertain. The CDR3 has 13 amino acids. V lost 1 base and J 7 bases, leaving 11 bases between the germline ends. The germline CDR1 and CDR2 sequences are SGHKS and YYEKEE (reference sequence). This chain's CDR3 is CASSLRSGVGYTF. CDR3 bases: TGTGCCAGCAGCTTGAGGAGTGGGGTTGGCTACACCTTC.

The genes are TRBV28 and TRBJ1-5, with D unresolved. V lost 5 bases to trimming and J lost 3 bases, with 8 bases between them. Germline V gene sequence: CDR1 MDHEN, CDR2 SYDVKM. The CDR3 totals 13 residues. The CDR3 region has the DNA TGTGCCAGCAGTAGAAATACCAATCAGCCCCAGCATTTT. Translation gives CASSRNTNQPQHF. The variable domain in full, with the rest retrieved from reference TRBV28 and TRBJ1-5, is DVKVTQSSRYLVKRTGEKVFLECVQDMDHENMFWYRQDPGLGLRLIYFSYDVKMKEKGDIPEGYSVSREKKERFSLILESASTNQTSMYLCASSRNTNQPQHFGDGTRLSIL.

V usage is TRBV6-5 and J usage is TRBJ2-1; 8 positions agree with TRBD2. Germline CDR1 is MNHEY and CDR2 is SVGAGI. Trimming at V came to 4 bases and at J to 5 bases, leaving 4 bases not matched to a gene. This CDR3 has 14 amino acids. CDR3 sequence reads: CASSSGGRHNEQFF. The CDR3, as DNA: TGTGCCAGCAGTTCGGGGGGGAGGCACAATGAGCAGTTCTTC.

This chain uses TRBV28 with TRBJ1-2; possibly TRBD1 for D (5 bases). Germline V CDR1 and CDR2: MDHEN, SYDVKM. The CDR3 is made up of 15 amino acids. Trimming removed 5 bases at V and 4 bases at J, with 17 bases between. The CDR3 DNA reads as TGTGCCAGCAGTGCCGTGGGGGGGGTTCTCTATGGCTACACCTTC. Protein sequence: CASSAVGGVLYGYTF.

The chain is built from TRBV6-1 and TRBJ1-5, with D possibly being TRBD1 (5 bases). CDR1 and CDR2 from the germline V gene are MNHNS and SASEGT. The CDR3 has 14 amino acids. The V gene lost 10 bases and the J gene lost 0 bases, with 13 bases spanning the gap. The CDR3 sequence: CAIQTDYSNQPQHF. CDR3 sequence (DNA): TGTGCCATCCAGACAGATTATAGCAATCAGCCCCAGCATTTT.